This passage covers 26 T cell receptor beta chains from one sample sequenced in a study of breast tumors, draining lymph nodes, adjacent tissues. MiXCR, run by TCRdb on the multiplex PCR reads, gives a single entry per CDR3 protein. The top ten hold about a sixth of the sample, which has approximately 31,000 distinct CDR3 sequences, over 55% seen once. Sequenced input: breast tumor tissue. The receptor set was obtained from a female donor with breast cancer. Some clones in this sample may be carry-over from other donors' samples.

The V call is TRBV20-1, the J call TRBJ2-7, with no clear D. This CDR3 is built from 14 residues. V lost 2 bases to trimming and J lost 2 bases, with 13 bases between them. Germline lookup yields CDR1 DFQATT and CDR2 SNEGSKA (reference sequence). CDR3 bases: TGCAGTGCTAGATATCCTTTGATAACCTACGAGCAGTACTTC. This sequence encodes CSARYPLITYEQYF.

This clonotype has a single count. This chain connects TRBV6-5 to TRBJ2-2; D is unclear. The CDR3 is 13 amino acids. The germline CDR1 and CDR2 sequences are MNHEY and SVGAGI. V lost 8 bases and J lost 6, with 13 bases in between. CDR3 in DNA: TGTGCCAGCGGTCAAGGGCAGGCCGGGGAGCTGTTTTTT. This translates into CASGQGQAGELFF.

CDR3 residues: CASSQRDYLQFF. CDR3 DNA sequence: TGTGCCAGCAGCCAGAGGGACTACCTCCAGTTCTTC. This rearrangement joins TRBV14 to TRBJ2-1, with TRBD2 matching 7 bases. V lost 3 bases, J lost 13 bases, and 6 bases stayed unmatched. Germline V gives CDR1 SGHDN, CDR2 FVKESK. CDR3 size: 12 residues.

This clonotype appeared a few times. The CDR3 coding sequence is TGTGCCAGCAGCTTAGAGCTCAGCAGCCACGAGCAGTACGTC. This codes for CASSLELSSHEQYV. This chain joins TRBV7-9 and TRBJ2-7; D gene unclear. V dropped 1 base and J dropped 5 bases, with 12 bases sitting between them. The CDR3 has 14 amino acids. Per the germline V gene, CDR1 is SEHNR and CDR2 is FQNEAQ (reference sequence).

J is TRBJ2-1 and V is TRBV5-6, with 8 positions matching TRBD2. V lost 2 bases and J lost 6; bases outside the gene matches: 1. CDR1 is SGHDT, CDR2 YYEEEE, per germline. The CDR3 totals 13 residues. For the CDR3, the DNA is TGTGCCAGCAGCTTTGGGACTAGCAATGAGCAGTTCTTC. It translates to CASSFGTSNEQFF. Together with reference TRBV5-6 and TRBJ2-1, the CDR3 gives the full variable domain: DAGVTQSPTHLIKTRGQQVTLRCSPKSGHDTVSWYQQALGQGPQFIFQYYEEEERQRGNFPDRFSGHQFPNYSSELNVNALLLGDSALYLCASSFGTSNEQFFGPGTRLTVL.

This CDR3 reads CASSENPGTSAWTGELFF. CDR3 DNA sequence: TGTGCCAGCAGTGAAAACCCCGGGACTAGCGCTTGGACCGGGGAGCTGTTTTTT. The chain combines TRBV2 with TRBJ2-2; 10 positions match TRBD2. Germline-derived CDR1 and CDR2 are SNHLY and FYNNEI. This CDR3 is 18 amino acids long. J was trimmed by 5 bases and V by 2 bases; bases with no gene match: 11.

The genes are TRBV12-3 or TRBV12-4 and TRBJ1-4; D perhaps matches TRBD1 (5 bases). The length of the CDR3 is 14 residues. The V and J ends lost 7 bases and 5 bases respectively, with 14 bases between them. The CDR3 is CASTNRQVNEKLFF. The CDR3 bases are TGTGCCAGCACTAACAGGCAGGTCAATGAAAAACTGTTTTTT.

V usage is TRBV10-3 and J usage is TRBJ1-5, with 8 bases aligning to TRBD1. The CDR3 is 13 residues long. V shed 4 bases, J shed 10 bases, and the junction held 6 bases outside the gene matches. The germline V gene encodes CDR1 ENHRY and CDR2 SYGVKD. The DNA of the CDR3 is TGTGCCATCAGTGCAGGGGGCGAAGTACCCCAGCATTTT. This codes for CAISAGGEVPQHF.

This clonotype showed up many times. The rearrangement joins TRBV13 to TRBJ2-7, with D perhaps TRBD1 or TRBD2 (5 bases each). CDR3 length: 16 residues. The V and J ends lost 2 bases and 3 bases respectively, with 17 bases between them. Germline CDR1 PRHDT, CDR2 FYEKMQ (reference sequence). CDR3 nucleotides: TGTGCCAGCAGCTTACGGGACCGGGACCCCCTCTACGAGCAGTACTTC. Translated, it gives CASSLRDRDPLYEQYF.

The rearrangement links TRBV24-1 to TRBJ1-6; tentatively, D is TRBD1 (5 bases). This CDR3 is 16 amino acids long. Germline V lookup: CDR1 KGHDR, CDR2 SFDVKD. Trimming stripped 4 bases from V and 3 bases from J, with 12 bases between. The chain's CDR3 is CATSEPTDIYNSPLHF. In DNA, the CDR3 is TGTGCCACCAGTGAACCTACGGACATCTATAATTCACCCCTCCACTTT.

This chain joins TRBV7-6 and TRBJ1-6, with TRBD1 identical over 7 bases. The CDR3 runs to 14 residues. With V trimmed by 4 bases and J by 8 bases, 5 bases remained unmatched. Germline loops: CDR1 SGHVS, CDR2 FNYEAQ. In DNA form, the CDR3 reads TGTGCCAGCAGCTCCGGGACAGAGGATTCACCCCTCCACTTT. Residues: CASSSGTEDSPLHF.

This clonotype was seen ten or more times. With a much larger clone just one base away, this may be a read error. The chain has TRBV5-6 and TRBJ2-1; the match to TRBD2 covers 8 bases. J was trimmed by 6 bases and V by 1 base; bases with no gene match: 9. Germline CDR1 reads SGHDT; CDR2 reads YYEEEE. The CDR3 is made up of 16 amino acids. The DNA for the CDR3 is TGTGCCAGCAGCTTGCAGTCTACCGGGGGGGCCAATGAGCAGTTCTTC. The encoded protein is CASSLQSTGGANEQFF.

The V call is TRBV2, the J call TRBJ2-1; maybe TRBD1 (6 bases). The CDR3 is 13 amino acids. V was pared by 6 bases and J by 5 bases, with 11 bases between. Germline loops: CDR1 SNHLY, CDR2 FYNNEI. In DNA form, the CDR3 reads TGTGCCAGCAGGAGGGGACAAAACAATGAGCAGTTCTTC. This translates into CASRRGQNNEQFF.

This clonotype has a single count. This chain joins TRBV5-6 and TRBJ2-1; 16 bases align to TRBD2. CDR3 length: 15 amino acids. The germline CDR1 and CDR2 sequences are SGHDT and YYEEEE. The junction had 2 bases not matched to a gene; V was cut back by 4 bases and J by 7 bases. The CDR3, as DNA: TGTGCCAGCAGCGAGGGACTAGCGGGGGGGAATGAGCAGTTCTTC. This gives the protein CASSEGLAGGNEQFF.

Many counts were recorded for this clonotype. The chain combines TRBV18 with TRBJ2-6, with 7 positions matching TRBD2. CDR3 size: 14 residues. From germline, CDR1 is KGHSH and CDR2 LQKENI. Germline trimming cut 4 bases from V and 5 bases from J; bases unmatched to any gene: 2. The CDR3 spells CASSLGGRANVLTF. The CDR3 nucleotides are TGTGCCAGCTCACTGGGAGGGAGGGCCAACGTCCTGACTTTC.

The rearrangement uses TRBV7-3 and TRBJ2-7, with D possibly TRBD2 on 5 matching bases. This CDR3 has 14 residues. Trimming stripped 0 bases from V and 3 bases from J, with 9 bases between. Germline V gene data show CDR1 as SGHTA and CDR2 as FQGTGA. In nucleotides, the CDR3 is TGTGCCAGCAGCTTAACTAGAGCGGACTACGAGCAGTACTTC. Encoded protein: CASSLTRADYEQYF. Looking up the rest from reference TRBV7-3 and TRBJ2-7 gives the full variable domain: GAGVSQTPSNKVTEKGKYVELRCDPISGHTALYWYRQSLGQGPEFLIYFQGTGAADDSGLPNDRFFAVRPEGSVSTLKIQRTERGDSAVYLCASSLTRADYEQYFGPGTRLTVT.

This clonotype was observed many times. The chain carries TRBV27 and TRBJ1-2; weak D call: TRBD1 (6 bases). The germline V and J ends were trimmed by 5 bases and 4 bases, with 14 bases remaining between them. Germline V gene sequence: CDR1 MNHEY, CDR2 SMNVEV (reference sequence). The CDR3 has 14 residues. CDR3 amino acids: CASSGDLTGYGYTF. CDR3 bases: TGTGCCAGCAGTGGGGACCTGACAGGCTATGGCTACACCTTC.

The gene calls are TRBV4-2 and TRBJ1-2; TRBD1 is a possible D gene (5 bases). The CDR3 is made up of 14 amino acids. V was cut by 4 bases and J by 4 bases, with 13 bases left in between. Germline CDR1 reads LGHNA; CDR2 reads YNFKEQ. For the CDR3, the DNA is TGTGCCAGCAGCCCTTCTGACAGCCTCTATGGCTACACCTTC. Translating gives CASSPSDSLYGYTF.

This chain uses TRBV20-1 with TRBJ2-5; 7 bases align to TRBD2. The length of the CDR3 is 13 residues. Germline V gene sequence: CDR1 DFQATT, CDR2 SNEGSKA (reference sequence). The V and J ends lost 6 bases and 6 bases, in that order; junction bases with no gene match: 10. This CDR3 reads CSAGTISGQTQYF. The CDR3 DNA reads TGCAGTGCCGGGACTATCTCCGGGCAGACCCAGTACTTC.

This clonotype came up many times. A clone one base away is much larger, so this may be a read error. The chain has TRBV6-2 or TRBV6-3 and TRBJ1-2; 12 bases align to TRBD1. The CDR3 covers 16 residues. CDR1 is MNHEY and CDR2 is SVGEGT in the germline V gene. The CDR3 reads CASSMGQGARRTGHTF. In DNA form, the CDR3 reads TGTGCCAGCAGCATGGGACAGGGGGCGCGAAGGACTGGCCACACCTTC.

The chain combines TRBV6-1 with TRBJ2-5; D might be TRBD1 (6 bases). The ends were cut back, 5 bases at V and 2 bases at J, with 21 bases in the middle. The CDR3 spans 17 residues. The germline gives CDR1 MNHNS, CDR2 SASEGT. The CDR3 sequence: CASSHPPARTAQETQYF. CDR3 in DNA: TGTGCCAGCAGTCACCCTCCCGCGAGGACAGCTCAAGAGACCCAGTACTTC.

The CDR3 sequence is CATSASFTGELFF. DNA of the CDR3: TGTGCCACCAGTGCGAGCTTCACCGGGGAGCTGTTTTTT. The chain carries TRBV24-1 and TRBJ2-2; no clear D. Germline CDR1 and CDR2: KGHDR and SFDVKD. V gave up 5 bases and J gave up 4 bases, with 7 bases separating them. The CDR3 is 13 residues long.

This sequence joins TRBV7-2 and TRBJ2-1, with 8 bases identical to TRBD2. TRBJ2-5 explains the end of the DNA better; the J call may be wrong. This CDR3 spans 18 amino acids. The germline V gene has CDR1 SGHTA and CDR2 FQGNSA. CDR3 sequence (DNA): TGTGCCAGCATCAGAGGGAGGCTAGCGGGCCAGCTCCAAGAGACCCAGTACTTC. It specifies CASIRGRLAGQLQETQYF.

The V gene is TRBV20-1, the J gene TRBJ2-1, with 7 bases matching TRBD2. V shed 3 bases and J 0 bases; nucleotides not matched to a gene: 2. Germline CDR1 DFQATT, CDR2 SNEGSKA (reference sequence). The CDR3 spans 14 residues. The CDR3 sequence is CSARWTSSYNEQFF. The CDR3 bases are TGCAGTGCTAGGTGGACTAGCTCCTACAATGAGCAGTTCTTC.

Details on this clonotype: This may come from a read error, since a much larger clone is one base off. This sequence joins TRBV11-2 and TRBJ2-2; D not resolved. V was cut by 3 bases and J by 4 bases, with 12 bases left in between. The germline V gene encodes CDR1 SGHAT and CDR2 FQNNGV. The CDR3 has 15 amino acids. DNA of the CDR3: TGTGCCAGCAGCTTGCCGCGCACTTCCACCGGGGAGCTGTTTTTT. It codes for CASSLPRTSTGELFF. The full variable domain, its missing parts supplied by reference TRBV11-2 and TRBJ2-2, is EAGVAQSPRYKIIEKRQSVAFWCNPISGHATLYWYQQILGQGPKLLIQFQNNGVVDDSQLPKDRFSAERLKGVDSTLKIQPAKLEDSAVYLCASSLPRTSTGELFFGEGSRLTVL.

V gene TRBV7-2 combines with J gene TRBJ1-4; TRBD1 agrees at 7 bases. The CDR3 spans 14 residues. Germline assignment: CDR1 SGHTA and CDR2 FQGNSA. Trimming removed 2 bases from V and 6 bases from J; junction bases left unmatched: 3. The CDR3 sequence: CASSLITGDEKLFF. The CDR3 nucleotides are TGTGCCAGCAGCTTAATCACAGGGGATGAAAAACTGTTTTTT.